This is a list of T cell receptor beta chains from one sample in a study of blood T cell repertoires in COVID-19. TCRdb's copy holds only in-frame clones and misses some; the assay was immunoSEQ multiplex PCR. The sample lists roughly 70,000 clones, about 82% occurring once. The specimen was peripheral blood. The origin of the receptors is a woman older than 75 with active or convalescent COVID-19. CDR3s include the opening cysteine and the closing phenylalanine or tryptophan. D genes are given only for firm matches. Expanded clones get a size class; other rows say once, few or many, or leave the size out.

abundance,j_gene,v_gene,d_gene,CDR3nt,CDR3aa
few,TRBJ1-1,TRBV7-9,.,TGTGCCAGCAGCTTAAGCACCGCGGCTTTCTTT,CASSLSTAAFF
.,TRBJ2-2,TRBV5-5,.,TGTGCCAGCAGCTTGGCCCCAGGGGCGAACACCGGGGAGCTGTTTTTT,CASSLAPGANTGELFF
.,TRBJ1-3,TRBV18,.,TGTGCCAGCTCCTCGGGTCTAGGAGGAAACACCATATATTTT,CASSSGLGGNTIYF
.,TRBJ2-1,TRBV4-2,TRBD2,TGTGCCAGCAGCCAAGACACGGGAGGCCCTTCCTACAATGAGCAGTTCTTC,CASSQDTGGPSYNEQFF
.,TRBJ2-3,TRBV6-2/TRBV6-3,.,TGTGCCAGCAGCACGCAATTTGCGGAGAGCACAGATACGCAGTATTTT,CASSTQFAESTDTQYF
few,TRBJ2-7,TRBV7-9,.,TGTGCCAGCAGCTTAGGAGCTACCTACGAGCAGTACTTC,CASSLGATYEQYF
.,TRBJ2-2,TRBV5-6,.,TGTGCCAGCAGCTACCGGGTCACACGGGGCACCGGGGAGCTGTTTTTT,CASSYRVTRGTGELFF
.,TRBJ2-2,TRBV2,TRBD2,TGTGCCAGCAGTGAAGCCCCCGGGGGGTTCGGGGAGCTGTTTTTT,CASSEAPGGFGELFF
.,TRBJ2-7,TRBV6-2/TRBV6-3,TRBD2,TGTGCCAGCAGTTACTCGACTAGCTGGATCGAGCAGTACTTC,CASSYSTSWIEQYF
few,TRBJ1-4,TRBV7-2,.,TGTGCCAGCAGCCCACAGGGCACAACTAATGAAAAACTGTTTTTT,CASSPQGTTNEKLFF
.,TRBJ1-1,TRBV3-1/TRBV3-2,TRBD1,TGTGCCAGCAGCCAAACACCCGGCCCCAAAGACAGGGTGCGTCCCAACACTGAAGCTTTCTTT,CASSQTPGPKDRVRPNTEAFF
once,TRBJ2-5,TRBV4-1,TRBD1,TGCGCCAGCAGCCAAGTGCAAACCGGGACAGGGTTGAACTTC,CASSQVQTGTGLNF
.,TRBJ1-2,TRBV7-9,TRBD1,TGTGCCAGCAGCGTAATACAGGGGTTCTATGGCTACACCTTC,CASSVIQGFYGYTF
.,TRBJ1-5,TRBV6-1,.,TGTGCCAGCAGTGAAGCGGCAGGCACCATCCAGCCCCAGCATTTT,CASSEAAGTIQPQHF
once,TRBJ1-1,TRBV5-1,.,TGCGCCAGCGCTGGAGCGGGAATGAACACTGAAGCTTTCTTT,CASAGAGMNTEAFF
once,TRBJ2-7,TRBV7-8,.,TGTGCCAGCAGCTTAATTCTCTACGAGCAGTACTTC,CASSLILYEQYF
.,TRBJ2-7,TRBV29-1,TRBD2,TGCAGCGTTGGGACTAGCGGGAGCTACGAGCAGTACTTC,CSVGTSGSYEQYF
.,TRBJ2-2,TRBV3-1/TRBV3-2,TRBD2,TGTGCCAGCAGCCCTAACTTGGGCCTAGCGGGGGTTCCCGGGGAGCTGTTTTTT,CASSPNLGLAGVPGELFF
.,TRBJ2-7,TRBV27,.,TGTGCCAGCAGTTTATCGGGGCAGGGTTTCGACGAGCAGTACTTC,CASSLSGQGFDEQYF
.,TRBJ1-2,TRBV19,TRBD1,TGTGCCAGTAGTAGAGCAGGGGGCAACTATGGCTACACCTTC,CASSRAGGNYGYTF
once,TRBJ1-6,TRBV29-1,.,TGCAGCGTTCGTACAGACAATAATTCACCCCTCCACTTT,CSVRTDNNSPLHF
.,TRBJ1-5,TRBV28,TRBD1,TGTGCCAGCCTCATCGGGACAGGGAATAGCAATCAGCCCCAGCATTTT,CASLIGTGNSNQPQHF
.,TRBJ2-3,TRBV5-6,TRBD2,TGTGCCAGCAGTTCCCGGACTAGCGGGCCAGATACGCAGTATTTT,CASSSRTSGPDTQYF
.,TRBJ2-3,TRBV29-1,.,TGCAGCGCAGACGACATCTTTGGAAATACGCAGTATTTT,CSADDIFGNTQYF
.,TRBJ1-5,TRBV19,.,TGTGCCAGTAGTATAGATCAATATTCGGCAGGGAATTCTCAGCCCCAGCATTTT,CASSIDQYSAGNSQPQHF
.,TRBJ2-1,TRBV24-1,TRBD2,TGTGCCACCAACCAGGAGGGTTGGGGAGGGCCGGGGAATGAGCAGTTCTTC,CATNQEGWGGPGNEQFF
.,TRBJ2-1,TRBV30,TRBD1,TGTGCCTGGAGTCCAAACGACAGGGGAAGCTACAATGAGCAGTTCTTC,CAWSPNDRGSYNEQFF
.,TRBJ2-5,TRBV5-1,TRBD1,TGCGCCAGCAGCCGGGGACAGGGGGTGGAGACCCAGTACTTC,CASSRGQGVETQYF
.,TRBJ2-7,TRBV21-1,.,TGTGCCAGCAGCACTGGGGGCGACCTCAACTACGAGCAGTACTTC,CASSTGGDLNYEQYF
few,TRBJ1-5,TRBV6-4,.,TGTGCCAGCAGCCCCAGGGTGGGTCAGCCCCAGCATTTT,CASSPRVGQPQHF
.,TRBJ2-1,TRBV7-3,.,TGTGCCAGCAGCTTACGGATAGCACCCAGCTCCTACAATGAGCAGTTCTTC,CASSLRIAPSSYNEQFF
once,TRBJ2-1,TRBV11-3,.,TGTGCCAGCAGCCCTCGGCGGGCCCTCTATGAGCAGTTCTTC,CASSPRRALYEQFF
.,TRBJ2-1,TRBV14,.,TGTGCCAGCAGCCACTGGCTAGCGCGTCATGTTTACAATGAGCAGTTCTTC,CASSHWLARHVYNEQFF
.,TRBJ1-2,TRBV27,.,TGTGCCAGCAGTCCCCTCGGTGGGCAGGGTTCCTATGGCTACACCTTC,CASSPLGGQGSYGYTF
few,TRBJ1-3,TRBV6-5,TRBD1,TGTGCCAGCATTAGCAGGGGGCTCTCTGGAAACACCATATATTTT,CASISRGLSGNTIYF
.,TRBJ1-1,TRBV7-9,TRBD1,TGTGCCAGCAGCGCAGTAACAGGGGTAGTCGCTGAAGCTTTCTTT,CASSAVTGVVAEAFF
.,TRBJ2-3,TRBV30,TRBD2,TGTGCCTGGAGTTCCGGGACTAGCGGGGGCACAGATACGCAGTATTTT,CAWSSGTSGGTDTQYF
.,TRBJ1-6,TRBV18,TRBD1,TGTGCCAGCTCAAGGACAGGAAGCCAAGGATCCTATAATTCACCCCTCCACTTT,CASSRTGSQGSYNSPLHF
.,TRBJ2-6,TRBV18,.,TGTGCCAGCTCAACCCAGGCCTCTGGGGCCAACGTCCTGACTTTC,CASSTQASGANVLTF
.,TRBJ1-2,TRBV5-1,.,TGCGCCAGCAGCTCGCTGCCCCCGGGACAAGGCGCCTCACCCCATGGCTACACCTTC,CASSSLPPGQGASPHGYTF
.,TRBJ1-2,TRBV19,.,TGTGCCAGTAGTATATCTGGGGCTGGCTACACCTTC,CASSISGAGYTF
many,TRBJ2-2,TRBV2,TRBD2,TGTGCCAGCACCCGGGCCGGGGGGGGAGGGGACACCGGGGAGCTGTTTTTT,CASTRAGGGGDTGELFF
.,TRBJ1-1,TRBV18,.,TGTGCCAGCCCCATTGGGCAGGGCAGCACTGAAGCTTTCTTT,CASPIGQGSTEAFF
.,TRBJ2-7,TRBV9,.,TGTGCCAAAAGGGGAGCCGGGACACAAACTTACGAGCAGTACTTC,CAKRGAGTQTYEQYF
many,TRBJ2-3,TRBV14,TRBD2,TGTGCCAGCAGCCCTAGCGGGAGGAGAGATACGCAGTATTTT,CASSPSGRRDTQYF
.,TRBJ2-5,TRBV3-1/TRBV3-2,TRBD2,TGTGCCAGCAGCGCCGCTCAACCGGGACTAGCGGGAGAAGAGACCCAGTACTTC,CASSAAQPGLAGEETQYF
.,TRBJ2-1,TRBV5-1,TRBD1,TGCGCCAGCAGCCACGGGACAGCAGTCGATGAGCAGTTCTTC,CASSHGTAVDEQFF
once,TRBJ2-3,TRBV4-2,TRBD2,TGTGCCAGCAGCCCCTCGACTAGCGGGGGAGATACGCAGTATTTT,CASSPSTSGGDTQYF
few,TRBJ2-7,TRBV27,TRBD1,TGTGCCATCTCTCCGGGACAGGGGTACGAGCAGTACTTC,CAISPGQGYEQYF
.,TRBJ1-6,TRBV6-4,TRBD1,TGTGCCAGCAGCGTACAGGGGGGTAATTCACCCCTCCACTTT,CASSVQGGNSPLHF
.,TRBJ2-3,TRBV10-3,TRBD2,TGTGCCATCAGTAAACTTTCCGGGACTAGCGGGGGGGGCACAGATACGCAGTATTTT,CAISKLSGTSGGGTDTQYF
.,TRBJ1-5,TRBV7-2,.,TGTGCCAGCAGCTTAGGACATTATAGCAATCAGCCCCAGCATTTT,CASSLGHYSNQPQHF
.,TRBJ2-1,TRBV4-1,TRBD2,TGCGCCAGCAGCCCCCCTGGGACTAGCGGGAGAGGTGAGCAGTTCTTC,CASSPPGTSGRGEQFF
.,TRBJ2-2,TRBV6-5,TRBD1,TGTGCCAGCAGACCCGGGACAGGGGTGTCCGGGGAGCTGTTTTTT,CASRPGTGVSGELFF
.,TRBJ2-5,TRBV7-9,.,TGTGCCAGCAGCCCCAAGGCTAGCGTGGGGACCCAGTACTTC,CASSPKASVGTQYF
.,TRBJ1-6,TRBV7-3,.,TGTGCCAGCAGCCTACAGCCAGGGAATTCACCCCTCCACTTT,CASSLQPGNSPLHF
.,TRBJ1-2,TRBV28,TRBD1,TGTGCCAGCAGTGGCGGGACAGGGGGCGACTATGGCTACACCTTC,CASSGGTGGDYGYTF